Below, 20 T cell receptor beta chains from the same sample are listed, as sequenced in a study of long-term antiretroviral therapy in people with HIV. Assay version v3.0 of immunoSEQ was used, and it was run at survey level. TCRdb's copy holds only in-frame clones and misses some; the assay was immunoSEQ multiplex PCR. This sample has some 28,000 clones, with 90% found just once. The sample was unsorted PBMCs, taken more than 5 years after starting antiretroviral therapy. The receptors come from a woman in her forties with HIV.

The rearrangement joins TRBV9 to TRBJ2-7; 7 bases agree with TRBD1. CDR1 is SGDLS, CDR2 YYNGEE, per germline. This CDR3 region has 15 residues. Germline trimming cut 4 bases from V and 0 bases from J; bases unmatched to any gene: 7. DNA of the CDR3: TGTGCCAGCAGCCCCCCGACAGGGCACTCCTACGAGCAGTACTTC. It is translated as CASSPPTGHSYEQYF.

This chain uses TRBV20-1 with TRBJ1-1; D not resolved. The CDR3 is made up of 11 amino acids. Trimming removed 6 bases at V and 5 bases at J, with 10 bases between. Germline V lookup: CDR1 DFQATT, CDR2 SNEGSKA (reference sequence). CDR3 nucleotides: TGCAGTGCATTACAGAGGACTGAAGCTTTCTTT. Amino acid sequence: CSALQRTEAFF.

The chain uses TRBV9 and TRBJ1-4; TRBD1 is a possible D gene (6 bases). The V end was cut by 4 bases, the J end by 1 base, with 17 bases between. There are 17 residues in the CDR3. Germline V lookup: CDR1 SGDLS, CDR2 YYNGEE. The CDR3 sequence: CASSLQGRGGTNEKLFF. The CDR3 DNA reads TGTGCCAGCAGCTTACAGGGACGGGGAGGAACTAATGAAAAACTGTTTTTT.

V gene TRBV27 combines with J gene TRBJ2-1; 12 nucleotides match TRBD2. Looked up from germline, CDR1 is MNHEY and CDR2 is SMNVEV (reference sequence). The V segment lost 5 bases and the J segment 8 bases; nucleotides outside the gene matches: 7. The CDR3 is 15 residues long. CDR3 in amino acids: CASSPSSGGADEQFF. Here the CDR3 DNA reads TGTGCCAGCAGTCCGTCTAGCGGGGGGGCGGATGAGCAGTTCTTC.

In DNA form, the CDR3 reads TGTGCCAGCAGCTTAAGTACAGGGGATGGCTACACCTTC. Protein product: CASSLSTGDGYTF. The chain links TRBV5-6 to TRBJ1-2; 7 positions match TRBD1. V trimming: 2 bases; J trimming: 6 bases; junction bases outside the gene matches: 4. CDR1 is SGHDT, CDR2 YYEEEE, per germline. The CDR3 is 13 amino acids.

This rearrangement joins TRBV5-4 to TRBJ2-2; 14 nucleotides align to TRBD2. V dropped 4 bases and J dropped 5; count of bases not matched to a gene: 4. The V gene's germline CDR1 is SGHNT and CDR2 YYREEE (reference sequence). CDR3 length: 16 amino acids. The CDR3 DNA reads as TGTGCCAGCAGCGTGGGACTAGCGGGAGTTACCGGGGAGCTGTTTTTT. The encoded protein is CASSVGLAGVTGELFF.

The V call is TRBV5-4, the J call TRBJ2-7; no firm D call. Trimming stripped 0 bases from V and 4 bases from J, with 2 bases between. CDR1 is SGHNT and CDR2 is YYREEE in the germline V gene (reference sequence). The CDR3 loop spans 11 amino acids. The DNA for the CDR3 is TGTGCCAGCAGCTTGGGGTACGAGCAGTACTTC. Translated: CASSLGYEQYF.

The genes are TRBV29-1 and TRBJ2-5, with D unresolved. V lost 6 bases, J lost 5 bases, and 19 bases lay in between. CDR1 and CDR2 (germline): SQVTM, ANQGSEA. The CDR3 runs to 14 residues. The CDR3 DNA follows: TGCAGCGTCGCACACGGAAATCTTGGGGAGACCCAGTACTTC. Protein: CSVAHGNLGETQYF.

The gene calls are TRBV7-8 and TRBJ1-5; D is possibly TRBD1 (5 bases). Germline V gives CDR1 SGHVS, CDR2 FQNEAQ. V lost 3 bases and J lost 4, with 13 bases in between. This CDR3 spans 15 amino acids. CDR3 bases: TGTGCCAGCAGCTTCGTTGGGGGTGGAAATCAGCCCCAGCATTTT. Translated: CASSFVGGGNQPQHF.

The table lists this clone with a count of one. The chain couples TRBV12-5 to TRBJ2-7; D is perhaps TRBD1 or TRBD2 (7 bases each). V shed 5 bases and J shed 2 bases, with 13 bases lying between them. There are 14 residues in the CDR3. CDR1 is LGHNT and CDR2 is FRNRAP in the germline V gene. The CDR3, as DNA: TGTGCTAGTGGTCCCGCAGGGGGGGCCTACGAGCAGTACTTC. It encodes CASGPAGGAYEQYF.

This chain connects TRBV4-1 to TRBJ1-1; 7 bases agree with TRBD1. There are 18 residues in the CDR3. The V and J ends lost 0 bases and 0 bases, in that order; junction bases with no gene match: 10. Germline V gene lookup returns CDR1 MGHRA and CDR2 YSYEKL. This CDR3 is CASSQDSPGQRLNTEAFF. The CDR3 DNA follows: TGCGCCAGCAGCCAAGATTCCCCGGGACAGAGATTGAACACTGAAGCTTTCTTT.

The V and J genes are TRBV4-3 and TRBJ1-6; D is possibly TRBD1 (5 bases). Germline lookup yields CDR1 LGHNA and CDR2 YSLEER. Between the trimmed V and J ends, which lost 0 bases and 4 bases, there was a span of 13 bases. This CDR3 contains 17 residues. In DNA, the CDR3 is TGCGCCAGCAGCCAAGATCTGGGACGGCTGTATAATTCACCCCTCCACTTT. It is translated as CASSQDLGRLYNSPLHF.

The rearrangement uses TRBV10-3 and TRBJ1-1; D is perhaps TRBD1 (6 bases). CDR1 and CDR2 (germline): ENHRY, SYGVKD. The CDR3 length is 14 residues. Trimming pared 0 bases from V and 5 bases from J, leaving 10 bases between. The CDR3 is CAISESAGDTEAFF. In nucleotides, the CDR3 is TGTGCCATCAGTGAGTCGGCAGGGGATACTGAAGCTTTCTTT.

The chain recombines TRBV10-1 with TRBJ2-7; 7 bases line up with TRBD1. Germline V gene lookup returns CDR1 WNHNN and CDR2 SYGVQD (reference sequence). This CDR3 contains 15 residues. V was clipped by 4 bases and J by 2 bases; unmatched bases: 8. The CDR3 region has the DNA TGCGCCAGCAGTGGGATTGGACAGGTCCCCTACGAGCAGTACTTC. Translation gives CASSGIGQVPYEQYF.

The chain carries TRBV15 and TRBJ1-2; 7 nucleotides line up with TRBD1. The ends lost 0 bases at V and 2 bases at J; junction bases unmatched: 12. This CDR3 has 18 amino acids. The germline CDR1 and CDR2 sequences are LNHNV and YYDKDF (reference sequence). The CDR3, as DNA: TGTGCCACCAGCAGAGACGTTCTAGTGGCAGGGGGAAACTATGGCTACACCTTC. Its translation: CATSRDVLVAGGNYGYTF.

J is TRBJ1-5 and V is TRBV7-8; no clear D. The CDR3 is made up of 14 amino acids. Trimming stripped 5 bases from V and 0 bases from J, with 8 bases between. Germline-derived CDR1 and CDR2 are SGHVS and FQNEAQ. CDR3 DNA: TGTGCCAGCAGCAGGCAGGCTAGCAATCAGCCCCAGCATTTT. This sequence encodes CASSRQASNQPQHF.

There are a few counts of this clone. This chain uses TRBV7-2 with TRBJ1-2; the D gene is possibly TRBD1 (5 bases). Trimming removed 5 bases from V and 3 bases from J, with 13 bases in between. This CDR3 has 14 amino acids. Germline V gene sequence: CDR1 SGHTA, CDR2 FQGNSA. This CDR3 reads CASSPGTRDYGYTF. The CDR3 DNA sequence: TGTGCCAGCAGCCCCGGGACCCGGGACTATGGCTACACCTTC.

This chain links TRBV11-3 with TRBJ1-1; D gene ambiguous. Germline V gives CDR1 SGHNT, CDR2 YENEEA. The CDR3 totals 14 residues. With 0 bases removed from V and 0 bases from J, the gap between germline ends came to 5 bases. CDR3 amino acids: CASSLDLMNTEAFF. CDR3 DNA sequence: TGTGCCAGCAGCTTAGATCTCATGAACACTGAAGCTTTCTTT.

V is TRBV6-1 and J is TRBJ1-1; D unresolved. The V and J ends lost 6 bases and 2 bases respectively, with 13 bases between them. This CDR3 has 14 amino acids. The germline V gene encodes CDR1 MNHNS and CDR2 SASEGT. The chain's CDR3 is CASSLARPNTEAFF. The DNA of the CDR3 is TGTGCCAGCAGCCTAGCCAGACCAAACACTGAAGCTTTCTTT.

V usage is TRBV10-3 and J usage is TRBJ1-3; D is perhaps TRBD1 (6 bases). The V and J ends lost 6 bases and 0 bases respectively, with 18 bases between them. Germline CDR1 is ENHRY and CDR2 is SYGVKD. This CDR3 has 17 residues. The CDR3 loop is CAIRQGNGELSGNTIYF. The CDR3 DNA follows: TGTGCCATCAGACAGGGTAACGGTGAGCTCTCTGGAAACACCATATATTTT.